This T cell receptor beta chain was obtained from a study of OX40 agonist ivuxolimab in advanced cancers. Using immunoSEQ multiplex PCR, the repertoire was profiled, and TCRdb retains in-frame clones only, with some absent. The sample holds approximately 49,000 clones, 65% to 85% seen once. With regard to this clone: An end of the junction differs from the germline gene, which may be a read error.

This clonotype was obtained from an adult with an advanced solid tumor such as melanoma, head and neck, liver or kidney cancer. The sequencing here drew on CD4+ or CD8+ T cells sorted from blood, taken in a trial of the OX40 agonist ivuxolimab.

CDR3 DNA: TGTGCCAGCAGCTTAGCGCCCGCGAACCCCCAAGCGACCCAGTACTTC. It codes for CASSLAPANPQATQYF. The chain carries TRBV7-6 and TRBJ2-5; no clear D gene. Germline CDR1 reads SGHVS; CDR2 reads FNYEAQ. This CDR3 is built from 16 residues.